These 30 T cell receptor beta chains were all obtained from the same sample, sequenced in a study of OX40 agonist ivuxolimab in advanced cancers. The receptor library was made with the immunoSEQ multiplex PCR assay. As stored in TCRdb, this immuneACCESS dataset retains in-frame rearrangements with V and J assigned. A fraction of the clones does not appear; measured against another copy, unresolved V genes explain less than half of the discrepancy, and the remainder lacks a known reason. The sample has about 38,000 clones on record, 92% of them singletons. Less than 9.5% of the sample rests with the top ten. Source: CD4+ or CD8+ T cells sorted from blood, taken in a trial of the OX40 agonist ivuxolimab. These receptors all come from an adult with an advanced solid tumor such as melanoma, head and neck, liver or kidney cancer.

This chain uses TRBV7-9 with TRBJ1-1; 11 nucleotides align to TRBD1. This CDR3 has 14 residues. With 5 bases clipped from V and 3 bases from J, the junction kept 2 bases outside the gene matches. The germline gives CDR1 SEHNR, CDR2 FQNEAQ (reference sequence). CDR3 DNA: TGTGCCAGCAGCCAGGGACAGGGGGACACTGAAGCTTTCTTT. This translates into CASSQGQGDTEAFF.

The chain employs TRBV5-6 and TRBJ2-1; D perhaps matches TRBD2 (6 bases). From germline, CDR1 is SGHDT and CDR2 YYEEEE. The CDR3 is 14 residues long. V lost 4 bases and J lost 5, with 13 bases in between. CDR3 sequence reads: CASSVGGPHNEQFF. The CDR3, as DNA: TGTGCCAGCAGCGTCGGAGGGCCCCACAATGAGCAGTTCTTC. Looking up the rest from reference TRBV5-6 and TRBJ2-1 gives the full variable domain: DAGVTQSPTHLIKTRGQQVTLRCSPKSGHDTVSWYQQALGQGPQFIFQYYEEEERQRGNFPDRFSGHQFPNYSSELNVNALLLGDSALYLCASSVGGPHNEQFFGPGTRLTVL.

The CDR3 DNA reads TGTGCCAGCAGCTCGGGGACTAGCGGGAGGGCCGTGGAGACCCAGTACTTC. The encoded protein is CASSSGTSGRAVETQYF. This rearrangement joins TRBV5-6 to TRBJ2-5; 16 bases fit TRBD2. The CDR3 has 17 residues. CDR1 is SGHDT and CDR2 is YYEEEE in the germline V gene. V trimming: 3 bases; J trimming: 5 bases; junction bases outside the gene matches: 7.

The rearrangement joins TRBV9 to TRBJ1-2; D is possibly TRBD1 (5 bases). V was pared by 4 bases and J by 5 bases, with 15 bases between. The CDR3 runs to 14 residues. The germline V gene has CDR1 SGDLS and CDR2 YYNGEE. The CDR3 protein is CASSPEAGVYGYTF. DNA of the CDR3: TGTGCCAGCAGCCCCGAGGCGGGGGTATATGGCTACACCTTC.

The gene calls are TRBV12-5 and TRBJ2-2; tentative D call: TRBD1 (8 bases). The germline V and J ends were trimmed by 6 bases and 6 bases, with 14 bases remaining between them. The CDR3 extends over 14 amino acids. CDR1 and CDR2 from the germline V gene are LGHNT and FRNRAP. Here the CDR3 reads CASGLQGGSGELFF. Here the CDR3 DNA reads TGTGCTAGTGGCCTACAGGGGGGGTCCGGGGAGCTGTTTTTT.

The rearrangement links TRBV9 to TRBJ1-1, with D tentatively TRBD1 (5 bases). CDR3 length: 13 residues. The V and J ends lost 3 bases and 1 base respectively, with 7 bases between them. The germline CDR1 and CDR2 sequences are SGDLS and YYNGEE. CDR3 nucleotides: TGTGCCAGCAGCGCTGGACAGAACACTGAAGCTTTCTTT. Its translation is CASSAGQNTEAFF.

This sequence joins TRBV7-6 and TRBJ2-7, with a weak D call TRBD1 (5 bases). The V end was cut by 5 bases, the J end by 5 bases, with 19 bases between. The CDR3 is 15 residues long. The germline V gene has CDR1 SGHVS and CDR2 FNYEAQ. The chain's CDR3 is CASSPAGPKYDEQYF. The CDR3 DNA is TGTGCCAGCAGCCCCGCAGGGCCTAAATACGACGAGCAGTACTTC.

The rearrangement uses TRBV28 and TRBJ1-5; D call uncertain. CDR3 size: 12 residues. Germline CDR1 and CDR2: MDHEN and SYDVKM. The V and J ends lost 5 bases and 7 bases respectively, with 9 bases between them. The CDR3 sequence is CASSRAVQPQHF. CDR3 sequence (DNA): TGTGCCAGCAGTAGGGCAGTACAGCCCCAGCATTTT.

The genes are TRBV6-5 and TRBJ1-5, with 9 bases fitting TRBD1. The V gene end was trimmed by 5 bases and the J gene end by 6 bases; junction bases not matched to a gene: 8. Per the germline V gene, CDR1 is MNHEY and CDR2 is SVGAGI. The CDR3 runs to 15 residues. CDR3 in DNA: TGTGCCAGCAGTCCTACAGGGGGCAAATCTCAGCCCCAGCATTTT. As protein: CASSPTGGKSQPQHF.

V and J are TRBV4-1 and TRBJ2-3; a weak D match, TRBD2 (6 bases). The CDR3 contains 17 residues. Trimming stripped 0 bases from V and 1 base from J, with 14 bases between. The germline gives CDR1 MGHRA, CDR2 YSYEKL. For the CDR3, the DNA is TGCGCCAGCAGCCAAGAATGGGTCGGGAGCGGCACAGATACGCAGTATTTT. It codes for CASSQEWVGSGTDTQYF.

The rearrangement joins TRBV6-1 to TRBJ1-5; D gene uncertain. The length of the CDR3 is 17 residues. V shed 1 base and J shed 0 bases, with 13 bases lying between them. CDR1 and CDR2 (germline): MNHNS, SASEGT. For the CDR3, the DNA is TGTGCCAGCAGTGAAGGGGTGGCTCTTAATAGCAATCAGCCCCAGCATTTT. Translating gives CASSEGVALNSNQPQHF.

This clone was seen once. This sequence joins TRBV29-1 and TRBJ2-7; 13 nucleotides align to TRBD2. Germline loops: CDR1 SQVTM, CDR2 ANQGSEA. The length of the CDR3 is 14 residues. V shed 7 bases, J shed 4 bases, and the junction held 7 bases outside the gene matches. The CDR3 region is CSAWTSGSRYEQYF. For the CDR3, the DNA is TGCAGCGCATGGACTAGCGGGAGTCGGTACGAGCAGTACTTC.

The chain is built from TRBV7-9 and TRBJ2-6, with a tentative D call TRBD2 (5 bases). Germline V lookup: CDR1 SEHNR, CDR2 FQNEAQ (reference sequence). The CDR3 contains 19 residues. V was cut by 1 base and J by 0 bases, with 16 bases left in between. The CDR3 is CASSLGPGGGISGANVLTF. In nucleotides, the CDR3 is TGTGCCAGCAGCTTAGGGCCCGGAGGCGGAATCTCTGGGGCCAACGTCCTGACTTTC.

The CDR3: CASSLSRTGRTEAFF. CDR3 bases: TGTGCCAGCAGTTTGTCTCGGACAGGGAGGACTGAAGCTTTCTTT. The rearrangement links TRBV27 to TRBJ1-1; 8 nucleotides align to TRBD1. Germline V gives CDR1 MNHEY, CDR2 SMNVEV (reference sequence). The CDR3 totals 15 residues. V dropped 3 bases and J dropped 5; count of bases not matched to a gene: 8.

In DNA form, the CDR3 reads TGTGCCAGCAGTTCAAAGGGGGTGATCGCTGAAGCTTTCTTT. Protein sequence: CASSSKGVIAEAFF. This chain connects TRBV28 to TRBJ1-1; tentative D call: TRBD1 (6 bases). Germline loops: CDR1 MDHEN, CDR2 SYDVKM. Trimming took 4 bases from V and 6 from J, leaving 15 bases between them. The length of the CDR3 is 14 residues.

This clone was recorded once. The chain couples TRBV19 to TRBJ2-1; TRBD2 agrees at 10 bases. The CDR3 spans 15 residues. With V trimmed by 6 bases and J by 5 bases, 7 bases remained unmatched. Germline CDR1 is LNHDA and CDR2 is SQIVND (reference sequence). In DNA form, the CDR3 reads TGTGCCAGTAGAGAGGGACTAGCGCGAAACAATGAGCAGTTCTTC. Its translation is CASREGLARNNEQFF.

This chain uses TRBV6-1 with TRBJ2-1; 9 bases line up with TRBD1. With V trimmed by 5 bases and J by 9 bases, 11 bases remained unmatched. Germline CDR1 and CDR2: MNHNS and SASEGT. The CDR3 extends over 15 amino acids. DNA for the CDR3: TGTGCCAGCAGTCCTCACAGGGGGCTCGTGGGTGAGCAGTTCTTC. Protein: CASSPHRGLVGEQFF.

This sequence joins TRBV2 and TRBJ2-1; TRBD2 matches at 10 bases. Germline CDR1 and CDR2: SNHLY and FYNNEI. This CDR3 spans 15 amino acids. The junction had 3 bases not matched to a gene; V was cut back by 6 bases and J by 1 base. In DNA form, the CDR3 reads TGTGCCAGCAGGAGCGGGAGGGGTTCCTACAATGAGCAGTTCTTC. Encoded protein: CASRSGRGSYNEQFF.

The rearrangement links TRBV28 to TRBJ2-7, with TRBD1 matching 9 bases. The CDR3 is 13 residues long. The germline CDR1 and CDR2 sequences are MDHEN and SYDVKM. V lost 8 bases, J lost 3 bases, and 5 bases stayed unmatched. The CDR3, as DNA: TGTGCCAGCCATCTGGGACAGGGCTACGAGCAGTACTTC. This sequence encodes CASHLGQGYEQYF.

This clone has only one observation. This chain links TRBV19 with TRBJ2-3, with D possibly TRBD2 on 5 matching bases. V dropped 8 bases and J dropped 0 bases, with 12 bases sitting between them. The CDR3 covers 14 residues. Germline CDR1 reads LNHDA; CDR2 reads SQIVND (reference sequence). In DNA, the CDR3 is TGTGCCAGTGGAGCGGTTGGGAGCACAGATACGCAGTATTTT. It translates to CASGAVGSTDTQYF.

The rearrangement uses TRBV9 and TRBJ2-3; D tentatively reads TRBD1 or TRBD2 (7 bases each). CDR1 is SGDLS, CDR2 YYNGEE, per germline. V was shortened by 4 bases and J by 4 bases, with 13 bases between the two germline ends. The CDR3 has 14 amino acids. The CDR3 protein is CASSKQGRADTQYF. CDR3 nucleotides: TGTGCCAGCAGCAAACAGGGGAGGGCAGATACGCAGTATTTT.

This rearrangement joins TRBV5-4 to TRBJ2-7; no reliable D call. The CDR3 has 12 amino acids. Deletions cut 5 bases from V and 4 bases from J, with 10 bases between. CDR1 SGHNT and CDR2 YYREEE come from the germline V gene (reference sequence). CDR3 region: CASSSEGYEQYF. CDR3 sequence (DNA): TGTGCCAGCAGTTCTGAAGGATACGAGCAGTACTTC.

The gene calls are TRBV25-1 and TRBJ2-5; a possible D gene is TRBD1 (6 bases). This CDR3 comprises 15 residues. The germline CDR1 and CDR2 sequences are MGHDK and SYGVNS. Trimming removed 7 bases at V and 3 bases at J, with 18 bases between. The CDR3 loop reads CASNQASDRKETQYF. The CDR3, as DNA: TGTGCCAGCAATCAAGCCTCGGACAGAAAAGAGACCCAGTACTTC.

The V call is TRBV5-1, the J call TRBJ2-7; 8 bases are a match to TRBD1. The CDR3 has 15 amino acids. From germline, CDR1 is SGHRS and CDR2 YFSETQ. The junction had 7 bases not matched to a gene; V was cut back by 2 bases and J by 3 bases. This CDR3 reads CASSFGQGISYEQYF. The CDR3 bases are TGCGCCAGCAGCTTCGGACAGGGAATAAGCTACGAGCAGTACTTC.

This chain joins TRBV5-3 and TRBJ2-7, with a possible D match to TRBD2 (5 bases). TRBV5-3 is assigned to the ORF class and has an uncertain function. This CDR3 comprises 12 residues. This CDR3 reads CPEEGSSYEQYV. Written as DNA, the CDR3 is TGTCCGGAGGAAGGGAGCTCCTACGAGCAGTACGTC.

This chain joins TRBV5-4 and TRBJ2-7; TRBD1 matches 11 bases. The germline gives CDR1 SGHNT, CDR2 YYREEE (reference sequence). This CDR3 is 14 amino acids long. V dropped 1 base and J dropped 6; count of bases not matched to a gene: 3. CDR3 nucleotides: TGTGCCAGCAGCTTGAGGACAGGGGGCACCGAGCAGTACTTC. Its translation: CASSLRTGGTEQYF.

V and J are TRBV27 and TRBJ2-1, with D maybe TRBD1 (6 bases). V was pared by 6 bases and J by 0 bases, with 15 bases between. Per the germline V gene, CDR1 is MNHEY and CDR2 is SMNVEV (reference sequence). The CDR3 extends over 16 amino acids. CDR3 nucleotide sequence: TGTGCCAGCAGCTTGGGGGCTCCGAGCTCCTACAATGAGCAGTTCTTC. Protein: CASSLGAPSSYNEQFF.

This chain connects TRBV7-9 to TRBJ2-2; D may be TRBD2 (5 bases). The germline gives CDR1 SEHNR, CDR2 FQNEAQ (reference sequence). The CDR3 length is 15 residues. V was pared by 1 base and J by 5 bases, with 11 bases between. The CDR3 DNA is TGTGCCAGCAGCTTAGACCTCGCGGGTACCGGGGAGCTGTTTTTT. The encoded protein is CASSLDLAGTGELFF.

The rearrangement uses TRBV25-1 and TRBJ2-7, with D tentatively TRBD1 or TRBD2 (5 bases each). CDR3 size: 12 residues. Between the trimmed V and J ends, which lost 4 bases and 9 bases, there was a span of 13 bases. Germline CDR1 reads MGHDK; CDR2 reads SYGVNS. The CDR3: CASSGGERGQYV. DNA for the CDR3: TGTGCCAGCAGTGGAGGGGAACGCGGGCAGTACGTC.

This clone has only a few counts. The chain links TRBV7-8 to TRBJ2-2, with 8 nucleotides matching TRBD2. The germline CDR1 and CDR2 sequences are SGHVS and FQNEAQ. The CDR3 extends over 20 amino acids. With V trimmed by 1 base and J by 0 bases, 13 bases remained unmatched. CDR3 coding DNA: TGTGCCAGCAGCTTAGTTCCCCTGGGGTTACTAGCGGCGAACACCGGGGAGCTGTTTTTT. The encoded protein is CASSLVPLGLLAANTGELFF.